The following is a T cell receptor beta chain sequence with its context. Looked up from germline, CDR1 is SQVTM and CDR2 is ANQGSEA. Trimming left V 4 bases short and J 3 bases short, with 10 bases between. CDR3 length equals 12 residues. The method was immunoSEQ multiplex PCR; TCRdb's version includes in-frame clones alone and lacks a portion of them. The data show fewer than 150,000 clones, about four fifths seen once. The data were obtained in a study of radiotherapy plus CTLA-4 blockade in lung cancer. The specimen comprised peripheral blood, sampled from a patient treated with radiotherapy plus ipilimumab. This TCR came from a human donor with non-small cell lung cancer who had a partial response to radiotherapy plus ipilimumab. The chain uses TRBV29-1 and TRBJ2-7; D may be TRBD2 (5 bases). As DNA, the CDR3 is TGCAGCGTTGTAAGCGCGGGCTACGAGCAGTACTTC. Protein: CSVVSAGYEQYF.